This T cell receptor (beta chain) was sequenced in a study of blood T cell repertoires in COVID-19. V was clipped by 1 base and J by 7 bases, with 7 bases between them. CDR1 and CDR2 (germline): SGHRS, YFSETQ. CDR3 size: 12 residues. TCRdb keeps only in-frame clones here, not all; method: immunoSEQ multiplex PCR. The repertoire holds roughly 74,000 clones, with about 86% as singletons. The receptor comes from a woman of 80 years or more with active or convalescent COVID-19. Sequencing was performed on peripheral blood. This chain connects TRBV5-1 to TRBJ2-3, with D uncertain. The CDR3 here is CASSLRQNTQYF. CDR3 DNA sequence: TGCGCCAGCAGCTTGCGACAAAATACGCAGTATTTT.